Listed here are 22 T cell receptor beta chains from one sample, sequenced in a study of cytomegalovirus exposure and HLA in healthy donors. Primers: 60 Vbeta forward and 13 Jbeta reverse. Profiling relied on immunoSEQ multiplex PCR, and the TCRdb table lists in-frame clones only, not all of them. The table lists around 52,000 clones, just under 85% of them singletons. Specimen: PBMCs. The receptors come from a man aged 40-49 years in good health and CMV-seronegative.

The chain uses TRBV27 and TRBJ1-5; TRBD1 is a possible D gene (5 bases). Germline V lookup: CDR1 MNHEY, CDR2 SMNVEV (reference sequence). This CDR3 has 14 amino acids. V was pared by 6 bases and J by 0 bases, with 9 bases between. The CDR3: CASSPGDSNQPQHF. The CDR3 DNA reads TGTGCCAGCAGCCCGGGGGATAGCAATCAGCCCCAGCATTTT.

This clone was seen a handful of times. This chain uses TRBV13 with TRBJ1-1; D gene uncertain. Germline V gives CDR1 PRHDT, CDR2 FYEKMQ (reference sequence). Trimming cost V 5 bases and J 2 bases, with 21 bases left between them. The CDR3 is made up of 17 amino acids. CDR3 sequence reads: CASSPNVRSGLNTEAFF. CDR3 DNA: TGTGCCAGCAGCCCAAACGTCCGGTCAGGCCTAAACACTGAAGCTTTCTTT.

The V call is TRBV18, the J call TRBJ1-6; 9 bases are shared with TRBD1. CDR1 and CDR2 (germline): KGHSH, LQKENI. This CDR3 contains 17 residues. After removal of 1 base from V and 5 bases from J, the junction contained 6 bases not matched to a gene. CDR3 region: CASSPRIDRGNNSPLHF. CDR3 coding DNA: TGTGCCAGCTCACCACGAATCGACAGGGGGAATAATTCACCCCTCCACTTT. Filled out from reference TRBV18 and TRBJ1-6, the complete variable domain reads NAGVMQNPRHLVRRRGQEARLRCSPMKGHSHVYWYRQLPEEGLKFMVYLQKENIIDESGMPKERFSAEFPKEGPSILRIQQVVRGDSAAYFCASSPRIDRGNNSPLHFGNGTRLTVT.

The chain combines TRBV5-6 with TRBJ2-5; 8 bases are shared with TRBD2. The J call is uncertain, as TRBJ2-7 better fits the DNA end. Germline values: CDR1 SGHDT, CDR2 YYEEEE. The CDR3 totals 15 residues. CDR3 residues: CASSLRLARSYEQYF. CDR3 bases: TGTGCCAGCAGCTTGAGACTAGCGCGTTCCTACGAGCAGTACTTC.

CDR3 region: CASSHAIGRGSTDTQYF. The CDR3 DNA reads TGTGCCAGCAGCCACGCCATTGGGAGGGGTAGCACAGATACGCAGTATTTT. J is TRBJ2-3 and V is TRBV7-6, with 7 bases that match TRBD2. V gave up 5 bases and J gave up 0 bases; unmatched junction bases: 11. CDR3 size: 17 residues. Germline V gives CDR1 SGHVS, CDR2 FNYEAQ.

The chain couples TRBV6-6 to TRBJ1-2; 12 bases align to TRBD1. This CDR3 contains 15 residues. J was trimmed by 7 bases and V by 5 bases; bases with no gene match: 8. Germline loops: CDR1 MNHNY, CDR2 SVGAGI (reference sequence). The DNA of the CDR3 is TGTGCCAGCAGTGCCTGGGACAGGGGGCTGGCTGGCTACACCTTC. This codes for CASSAWDRGLAGYTF.

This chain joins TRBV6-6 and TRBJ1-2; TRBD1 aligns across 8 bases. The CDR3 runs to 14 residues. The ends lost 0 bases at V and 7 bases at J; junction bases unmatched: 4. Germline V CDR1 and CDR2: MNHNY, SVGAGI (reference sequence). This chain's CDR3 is CASSYSSGGGGYTF. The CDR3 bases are TGTGCCAGCAGTTACTCATCAGGGGGCGGTGGCTACACCTTC.

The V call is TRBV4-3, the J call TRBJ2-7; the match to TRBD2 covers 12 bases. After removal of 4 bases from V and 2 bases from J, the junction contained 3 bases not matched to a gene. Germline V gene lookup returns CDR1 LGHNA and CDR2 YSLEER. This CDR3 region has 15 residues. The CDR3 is CASSRGLAGTYEQYF. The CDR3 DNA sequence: TGCGCCAGCAGCCGGGGACTAGCGGGCACCTACGAGCAGTACTTC.

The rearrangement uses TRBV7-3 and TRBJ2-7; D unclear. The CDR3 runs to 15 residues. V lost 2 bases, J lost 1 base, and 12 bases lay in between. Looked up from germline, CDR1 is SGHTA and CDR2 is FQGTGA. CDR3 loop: CASSLGPGPSYEQYV. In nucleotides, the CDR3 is TGTGCCAGCAGCTTAGGTCCAGGCCCATCCTACGAGCAGTACGTC.

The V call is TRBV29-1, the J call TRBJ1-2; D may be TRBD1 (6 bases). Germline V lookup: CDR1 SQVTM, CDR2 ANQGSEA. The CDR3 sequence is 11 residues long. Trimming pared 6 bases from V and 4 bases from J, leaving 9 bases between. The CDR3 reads CSVRTVYGYTF. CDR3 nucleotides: TGCAGCGTCCGGACAGTCTATGGCTACACCTTC.

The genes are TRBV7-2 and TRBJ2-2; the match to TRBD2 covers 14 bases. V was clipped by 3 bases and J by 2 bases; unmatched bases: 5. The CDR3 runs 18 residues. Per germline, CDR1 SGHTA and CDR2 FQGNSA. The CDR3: CASSFVTSGGANTGELFF. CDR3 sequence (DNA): TGTGCCAGCAGCTTTGTGACTAGCGGGGGGGCCAACACCGGGGAGCTGTTTTTT.

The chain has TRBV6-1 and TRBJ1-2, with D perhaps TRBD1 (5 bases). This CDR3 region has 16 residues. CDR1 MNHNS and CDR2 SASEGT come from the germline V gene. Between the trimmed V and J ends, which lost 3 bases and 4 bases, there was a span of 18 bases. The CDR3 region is CASSDPARAISYGYTF. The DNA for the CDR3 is TGTGCCAGCAGTGATCCTGCCAGGGCCATCTCCTATGGCTACACCTTC.

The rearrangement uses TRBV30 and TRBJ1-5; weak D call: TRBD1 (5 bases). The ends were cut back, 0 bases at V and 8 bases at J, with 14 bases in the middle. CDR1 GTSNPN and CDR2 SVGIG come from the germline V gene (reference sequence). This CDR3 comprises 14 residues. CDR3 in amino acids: CAWSVSGGGKPQHF. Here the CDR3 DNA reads TGTGCCTGGAGTGTTTCCGGGGGTGGGAAGCCCCAGCATTTT.

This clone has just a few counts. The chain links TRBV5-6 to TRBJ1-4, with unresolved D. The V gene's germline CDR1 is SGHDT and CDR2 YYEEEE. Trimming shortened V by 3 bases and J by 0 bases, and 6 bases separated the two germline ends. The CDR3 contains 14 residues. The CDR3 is CASSSGTTNEKLFF. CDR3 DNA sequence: TGTGCCAGCAGCTCGGGGACAACTAATGAAAAACTGTTTTTT.

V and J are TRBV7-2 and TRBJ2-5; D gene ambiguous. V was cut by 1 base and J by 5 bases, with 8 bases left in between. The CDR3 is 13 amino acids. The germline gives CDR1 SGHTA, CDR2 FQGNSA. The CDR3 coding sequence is TGTGCCAGCAGCTTAGACTTGATCGAGACCCAGTACTTC. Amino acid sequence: CASSLDLIETQYF.

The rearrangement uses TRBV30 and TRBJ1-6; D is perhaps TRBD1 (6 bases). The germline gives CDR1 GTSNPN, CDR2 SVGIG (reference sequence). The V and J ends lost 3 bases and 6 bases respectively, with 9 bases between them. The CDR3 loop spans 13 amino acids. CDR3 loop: CAWRTGRNSPLHF. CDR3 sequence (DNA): TGTGCCTGGAGAACAGGGCGTAATTCACCCCTCCACTTT.

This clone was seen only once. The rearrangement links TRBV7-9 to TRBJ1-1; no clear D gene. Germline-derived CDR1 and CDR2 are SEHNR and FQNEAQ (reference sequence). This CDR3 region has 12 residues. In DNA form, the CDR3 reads TGTTCCTCCCGGCCCCACAGCACTGAAGCTTTCTTT. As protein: CSSRPHSTEAFF.

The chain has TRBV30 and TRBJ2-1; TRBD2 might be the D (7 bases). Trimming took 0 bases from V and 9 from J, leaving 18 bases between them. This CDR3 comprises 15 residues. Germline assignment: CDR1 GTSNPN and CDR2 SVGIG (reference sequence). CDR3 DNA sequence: TGTGCCTGGAGTGTACCATCCGGGGGGCGCTTTGAGCAGTTCTTC. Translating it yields CAWSVPSGGRFEQFF.

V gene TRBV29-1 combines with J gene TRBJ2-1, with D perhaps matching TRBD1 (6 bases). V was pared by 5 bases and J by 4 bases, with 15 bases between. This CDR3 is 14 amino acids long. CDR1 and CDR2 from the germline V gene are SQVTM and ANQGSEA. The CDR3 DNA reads TGCAGCGTTAACAGGGAGATTGGGTACAATGAGCAGTTCTTC. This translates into CSVNREIGYNEQFF.

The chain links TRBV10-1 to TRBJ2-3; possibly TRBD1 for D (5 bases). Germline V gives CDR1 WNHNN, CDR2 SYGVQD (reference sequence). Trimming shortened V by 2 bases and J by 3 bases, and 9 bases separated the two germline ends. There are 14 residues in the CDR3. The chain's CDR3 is CASSEIQGTDTQYF. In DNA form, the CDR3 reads TGCGCCAGCAGTGAGATTCAGGGAACAGATACGCAGTATTTT.

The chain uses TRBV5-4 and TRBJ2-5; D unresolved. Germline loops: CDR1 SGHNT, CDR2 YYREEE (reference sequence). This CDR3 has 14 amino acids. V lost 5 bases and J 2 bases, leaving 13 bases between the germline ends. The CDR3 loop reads CASRIRNTQETQYF. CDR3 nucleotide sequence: TGTGCCAGCAGAATCCGAAACACACAAGAGACCCAGTACTTC.

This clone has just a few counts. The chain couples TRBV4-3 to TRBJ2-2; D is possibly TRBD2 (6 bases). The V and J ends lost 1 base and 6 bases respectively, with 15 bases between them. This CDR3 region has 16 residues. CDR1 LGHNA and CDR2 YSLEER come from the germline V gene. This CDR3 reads CASSQGRLVRAGELFF. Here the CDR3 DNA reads TGCGCCAGCAGCCAAGGGAGACTAGTAAGGGCCGGGGAGCTGTTTTTT.